The entry below gives a single T cell receptor beta chain sequence along with its context. A process of 5'RACE template switching, which added a universal primer site and UMIs, was used to make TCR cDNA. TCRdb processed the 5' RACE reads anew with MiXCR; each CDR3 protein has one entry. The sample lists approximately 90,000 distinct CDR3 sequences; less than 15% were seen once. Trimming stripped 2 bases from V and 7 bases from J, with 14 bases between. The CDR3 covers 14 residues. The data originate from a study of T cells after yellow fever vaccination. Points from the study as a whole: Primary-vaccination clones mostly resurfaced post-booster (about 95% CD4, roughly 87% CD8). Contamination by abundant bulk-population clonotypes could be present in FACS-sorted repertoires. There was a small share of clonotypes that showed up in both the CD4 and CD8 compartments.

The V call is TRBV12-3 or TRBV12-4, the J call TRBJ1-1; possibly TRBD1 for D (6 bases). The starting material was CD8+ T cells not binding an NS4B(214-222) dextramer, sorted from PBMCs, obtained roughly 20 days after the first yellow fever vaccination. This receptor was obtained from a man younger than 30 who received the YFV17D yellow fever vaccine. CDR3 in amino acids: CASSLSQGWVEAFF. CDR3 bases: TGTGCCAGCAGTTTATCCCAGGGGTGGGTTGAAGCTTTCTTT.